These 9 T cell receptor beta chains were sequenced from one sample in a study of blood T cells in healthy people across ages. PCR was performed a second time for about 6 to 12 cycles using a sample-barcoded 5' primer and a J-beta primer mix. Each CDR3 protein gets one entry after TCRdb re-called the 5' RACE reads with MiXCR. Of roughly 800,000 distinct CDR3 sequences listed, 55% to 70% are singletons. The specimen sequenced was blood. All receptors come from a man aged 25 to 45 in good health.

The rearrangement links TRBV29-1 to TRBJ1-2; D perhaps matches TRBD1 (5 bases). Per germline, CDR1 SQVTM and CDR2 ANQGSEA. The CDR3 runs to 14 residues. Trimming removed 3 bases at V and 3 bases at J, with 14 bases between. For the CDR3, the DNA is TGCAGCGTTGACCCAGGGAGAGATTACTATGGCTACACCTTC. Translation gives CSVDPGRDYYGYTF.

This clonotype has more than one count but fewer than ten. The chain links TRBV29-1 to TRBJ2-7, with D possibly matching TRBD2 (6 bases). CDR1 SQVTM and CDR2 ANQGSEA come from the germline V gene. V was trimmed by 4 bases and J by 0 bases, leaving 10 bases between them. The CDR3 consists of 13 residues. The CDR3 DNA sequence: TGCAGCGTTGCCCCGGGGGACTCCTACGAGCAGTACTTC. It translates to CSVAPGDSYEQYF.

This chain joins TRBV7-6 and TRBJ2-1; possibly TRBD2 for D (5 bases). The germline V gene encodes CDR1 SGHVS and CDR2 FNYEAQ. The CDR3 spans 14 residues. Deletions cut 3 bases from V and 2 bases from J, with 8 bases between. The CDR3 spells CASSFWEPYNEQFF. CDR3 sequence (DNA): TGTGCCAGCAGCTTTTGGGAGCCCTACAATGAGCAGTTCTTC.

The V gene is TRBV29-1, the J gene TRBJ2-7; 8 bases are a match to TRBD1. The J call may be faulty, since TRBJ2-5 better matches the DNA end. Germline-derived CDR1 and CDR2 are SQVTM and ANQGSEA. The CDR3 is made up of 13 amino acids. This CDR3 reads CSVDSAGGKTQYF. CDR3 bases: TGCAGCGTTGATAGTGCAGGGGGCAAGACCCAGTACTTC.

This clonotype has just a few counts. The chain has TRBV28 and TRBJ1-2, with D possibly TRBD1 on 5 matching bases. This CDR3 contains 14 residues. The germline V gene encodes CDR1 MDHEN and CDR2 SYDVKM. Trimming removed 4 bases from V and 4 bases from J, with 13 bases in between. The CDR3 DNA reads as TGTGCCAGCAGTTCCGGGACCAGCTTCTATGGCTACACCTTC. Translated: CASSSGTSFYGYTF.

The rearrangement links TRBV6-6 to TRBJ1-5, with a possible D match to TRBD1 (5 bases). The CDR3 sequence is 15 residues long. The germline V gene encodes CDR1 MNHNY and CDR2 SVGAGI (reference sequence). Trimming pared 7 bases from V and 10 bases from J, leaving 23 bases between. CDR3 in amino acids: CASTYGLRQGDPQHF. The CDR3 DNA sequence: TGTGCCAGCACCTACGGCCTTCGGCAGGGAGACCCCCAGCATTTT.

The V call is TRBV12-3 or TRBV12-4, the J call TRBJ2-1, with 7 bases lining up with TRBD2. CDR3 size: 12 residues. The junction had 6 bases not matched to a gene; V was cut back by 9 bases and J by 7 bases. The chain's CDR3 is CARSGEGNEQFF. The DNA of the CDR3 is TGTGCCAGGAGCGGGGAGGGGAATGAGCAGTTCTTC.

The chain has TRBV7-9 and TRBJ1-2; no clear D gene. The CDR3 consists of 16 residues. Trimming stripped 3 bases from V and 0 bases from J, with 14 bases between. CDR1 is SEHNR, CDR2 FQNEAQ, per germline (reference sequence). CDR3 nucleotides: TGTGCCAGCAGCTTCGCCCTCATTTGGGCTAACTATGGCTACACCTTC. Translated, it gives CASSFALIWANYGYTF.

The chain has TRBV7-9 and TRBJ2-5; D is unclear. CDR1 SEHNR and CDR2 FQNEAQ come from the germline V gene (reference sequence). This CDR3 region has 12 residues. V was cut by 3 bases and J by 0 bases, with 2 bases left in between. This CDR3 is CASSLYQETQYF. In DNA form, the CDR3 reads TGTGCCAGCAGCTTGTACCAAGAGACCCAGTACTTC. The full variable domain, with the rest looked up from reference TRBV7-9 and TRBJ2-5, is DTGVSQNPRHKITKRGQNVTFRCDPISEHNRLYWYRQTLGQGPEFLTYFQNEAQLEKSRLLSDRFSAERPKGSFSTLEIQRTEQGDSAMYLCASSLYQETQYFGPGTRLLVL.